Sequencing of this T cell receptor (beta chain) was carried out in a study of technical replicates of blood from a few donors (dated by TCRdb to the late 2010s). A note on this clone: This clone's antigen is unknown. Base-call qualities are not available, and no considerably larger clone is one nucleotide away.

The library was obtained by the immunoSEQ multiplex PCR assay. This immuneACCESS table, as held by TCRdb, lists in-frame sequences with V and J called but not all clones. Of the missing ones, under half trace to an unresolved V gene in checked studies; the others have no known cause. The sample data list tens of thousands of clones, and roughly 91% of these were observed just once. Of the sample, 0.37% falls within the top ten clones. CDR3 length: 16 amino acids, cysteine to phenylalanine. Of the read, only the CDR3 DNA is kept; its 48 bases are in frame from base 1. Trimming removed 1 base from V and 8 bases from J; the gene matches leave 9 bases unexplained. The germline V gene (reference sequence) sets CDR1 to MNHEY and CDR2 to SMNVEV.

This clonotype originated in a human donor in good health. Some clones in this sample may be carry-over from other donors' samples. The sample consisted of T cells isolated from PBMCs. This chain joins TRBV27 to TRBJ2-1, with 9 junctional bases fitting TRBD2. Here is the DNA: TGTGCCAGCAGTTTATATGCGGGAGGGCCCAACTATGAGCAGTTCTTC. Protein translation: CASSLYAGGPNYEQFF.